This T cell receptor beta chain was sequenced for a study of blood T cell repertoires in COVID-19. Turning to the study itself: The United States, Italy and Spain supplied acute and convalescent COVID-19 samples. Sources were T cells, B-cell-depleted T cells, or PBMCs; the material itself was cDNA or gDNA.

V shed 4 bases and J shed 5 bases, with 16 bases lying between them. The CDR3 contains 15 residues. The V gene's germline CDR1 is MDHEN and CDR2 SYDVKM. Per the original data handling: Nucleated cell counts were estimated from reference gene primer amplification. The protocol was immunoSEQ multiplex PCR, while the TCRdb copy is restricted to in-frame clones and leaves out a portion. Clonal size and the V and J genes are those of that table, whereas D and trimming came from the DNA. There are 200,000 to 300,000 clones in the sample; around 90% occur only once, and more than 6% lies in the top ten. The specimen was peripheral blood. J is TRBJ2-3 and V is TRBV28; the D gene is possibly TRBD2 (7 bases). The TCR comes from a man aged 55 to 69 who had recovered from COVID-19. DNA of the CDR3: TGTGCCAGCAGTTCGGCGGGGGCCTCGATAGATACGCAGTATTTT. Translated: CASSSAGASIDTQYF.